This T cell receptor beta chain is drawn from a study of cytomegalovirus exposure and HLA in healthy donors. In the PCR, 60 Vbeta and 13 Jbeta primers were used. The table came from immunoSEQ multiplex PCR; TCRdb's copy has only in-frame clones and leaves some out. The sample lists some 150,000 clones, 75% occurring once. Points on this clone: Its antigen is currently unknown.

CDR3 size: 19 residues. Per germline, CDR1 SGDLS and CDR2 YYNGEE. Trimming pared 3 bases from V and 5 bases from J, leaving 29 bases between. Study-wide results and limits: In a later analysis, TCR beta V- and J-gene trimming showed a link to a missense DCLRE1C variant.

V and J are TRBV9 and TRBJ2-5; possible D gene TRBD1, 6 bases. This TCR derives from a man aged 35 to 55 in good health and CMV-seronegative. Sequenced input: PBMCs. The CDR3 protein is CASSAGVLRAEFRRETQYF. In DNA form, the CDR3 reads TGTGCCAGCAGCGCAGGGGTCCTAAGAGCGGAGTTCCGGCGGGAGACCCAGTACTTC. Filled out from reference TRBV9 and TRBJ2-5, the complete variable domain reads DSGVTQTPKHLITATGQRVTLRCSPRSGDLSVYWYQQSLDQGLQFLIQYYNGEERAKGNILERFSAQQFPDLHSELNLSSLELGDSALYFCASSAGVLRAEFRRETQYFGPGTRLLVL.